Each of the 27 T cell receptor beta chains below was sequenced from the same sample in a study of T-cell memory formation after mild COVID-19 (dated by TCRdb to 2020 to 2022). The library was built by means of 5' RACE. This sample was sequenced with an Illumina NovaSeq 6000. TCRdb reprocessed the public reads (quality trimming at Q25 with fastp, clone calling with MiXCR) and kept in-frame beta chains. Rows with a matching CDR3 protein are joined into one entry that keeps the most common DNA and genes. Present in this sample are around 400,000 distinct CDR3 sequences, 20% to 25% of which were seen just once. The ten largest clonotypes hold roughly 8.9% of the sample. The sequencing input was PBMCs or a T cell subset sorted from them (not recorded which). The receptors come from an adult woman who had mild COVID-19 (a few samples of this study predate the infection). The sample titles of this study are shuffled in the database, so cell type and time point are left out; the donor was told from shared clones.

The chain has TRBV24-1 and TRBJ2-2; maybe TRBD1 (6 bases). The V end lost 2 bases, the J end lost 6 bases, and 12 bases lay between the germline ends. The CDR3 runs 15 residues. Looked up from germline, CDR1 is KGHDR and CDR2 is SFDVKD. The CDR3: CATSDWQGSAGELFF. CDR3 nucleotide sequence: TGTGCCACCAGTGATTGGCAGGGGTCCGCCGGGGAGCTGTTTTTT.

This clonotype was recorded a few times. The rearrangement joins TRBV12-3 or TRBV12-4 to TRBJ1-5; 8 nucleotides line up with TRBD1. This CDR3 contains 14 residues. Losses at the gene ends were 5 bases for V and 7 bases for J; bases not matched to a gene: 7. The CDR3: CASSPRTGRQPQHF. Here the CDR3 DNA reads TGTGCCAGCAGTCCCCGGACAGGGCGACAGCCCCAGCATTTT.

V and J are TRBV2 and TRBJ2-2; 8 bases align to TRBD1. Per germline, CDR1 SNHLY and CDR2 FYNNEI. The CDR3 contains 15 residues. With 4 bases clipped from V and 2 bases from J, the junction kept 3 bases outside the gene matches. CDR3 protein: CASSVTGGNTGELFF. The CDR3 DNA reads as TGTGCCAGCAGTGTAACAGGGGGTAACACCGGGGAGCTGTTTTTT.

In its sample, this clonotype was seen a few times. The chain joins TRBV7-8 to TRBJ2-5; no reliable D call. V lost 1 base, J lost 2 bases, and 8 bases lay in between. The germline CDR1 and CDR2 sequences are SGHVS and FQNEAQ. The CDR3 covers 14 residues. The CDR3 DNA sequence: TGTGCCAGCAGCTTAGTGGTAGCTCAAGAGACCCAGTACTTC. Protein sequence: CASSLVVAQETQYF.

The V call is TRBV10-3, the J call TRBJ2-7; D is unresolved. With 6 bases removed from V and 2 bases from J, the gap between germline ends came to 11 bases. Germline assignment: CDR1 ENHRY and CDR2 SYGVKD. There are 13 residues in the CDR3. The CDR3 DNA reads TGTGCCATCAGCTTGACATTAACCTACGAGCAGTACTTC. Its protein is CAISLTLTYEQYF.

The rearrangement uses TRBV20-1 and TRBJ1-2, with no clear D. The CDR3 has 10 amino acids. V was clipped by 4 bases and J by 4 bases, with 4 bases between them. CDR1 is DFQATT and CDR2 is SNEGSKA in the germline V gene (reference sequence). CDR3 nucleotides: TGCAGTGCTACCAGCTATGGCTACACCTTC. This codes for CSATSYGYTF.

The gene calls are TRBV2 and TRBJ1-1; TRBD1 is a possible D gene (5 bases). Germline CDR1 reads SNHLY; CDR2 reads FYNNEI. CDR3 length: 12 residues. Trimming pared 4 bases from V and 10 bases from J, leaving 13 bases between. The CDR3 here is CASSGIDSGAFF. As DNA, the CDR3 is TGTGCCAGCAGTGGGATCGACAGCGGAGCTTTCTTT.

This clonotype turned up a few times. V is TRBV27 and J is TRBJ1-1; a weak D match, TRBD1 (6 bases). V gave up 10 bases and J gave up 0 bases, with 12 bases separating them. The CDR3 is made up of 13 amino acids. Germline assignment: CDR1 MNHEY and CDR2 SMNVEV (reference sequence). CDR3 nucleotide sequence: TGTGCCACCTCTGGGACACTGAACACTGAAGCTTTCTTT. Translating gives CATSGTLNTEAFF.

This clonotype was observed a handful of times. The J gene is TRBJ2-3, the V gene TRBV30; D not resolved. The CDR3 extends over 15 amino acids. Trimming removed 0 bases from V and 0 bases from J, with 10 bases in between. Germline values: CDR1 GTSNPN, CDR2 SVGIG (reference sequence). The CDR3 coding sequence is TGTGCCTGGAGTGTACTATACGGTAGCACAGATACGCAGTATTTT. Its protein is CAWSVLYGSTDTQYF.

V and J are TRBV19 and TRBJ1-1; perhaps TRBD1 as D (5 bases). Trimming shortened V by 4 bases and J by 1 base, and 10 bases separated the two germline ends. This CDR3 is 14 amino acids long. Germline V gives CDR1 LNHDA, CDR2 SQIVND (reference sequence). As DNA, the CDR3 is TGTGCCAGTAGTACCGTCGACAGGAACACTGAAGCTTTCTTT. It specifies CASSTVDRNTEAFF.

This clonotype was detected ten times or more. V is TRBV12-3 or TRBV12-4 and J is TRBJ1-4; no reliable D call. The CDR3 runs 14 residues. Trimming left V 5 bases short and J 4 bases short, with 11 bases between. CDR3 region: CASSETGFNEKLFF. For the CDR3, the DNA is TGTGCCAGCAGTGAAACGGGGTTTAATGAAAAACTGTTTTTT.

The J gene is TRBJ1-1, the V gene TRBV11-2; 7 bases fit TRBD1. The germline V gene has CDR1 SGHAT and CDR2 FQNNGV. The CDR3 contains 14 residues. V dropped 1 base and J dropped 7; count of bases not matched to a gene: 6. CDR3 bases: TGTGCCAGCAGCTTAGGGGGACAGCTCATTGAAGCTTTCTTT. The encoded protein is CASSLGGQLIEAFF.

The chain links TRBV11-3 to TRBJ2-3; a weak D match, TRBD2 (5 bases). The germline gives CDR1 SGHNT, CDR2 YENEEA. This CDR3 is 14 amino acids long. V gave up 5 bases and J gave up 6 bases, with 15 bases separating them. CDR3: CASSTSGLQDTQYF. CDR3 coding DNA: TGTGCCAGCAGCACATCAGGACTCCAGGATACGCAGTATTTT.

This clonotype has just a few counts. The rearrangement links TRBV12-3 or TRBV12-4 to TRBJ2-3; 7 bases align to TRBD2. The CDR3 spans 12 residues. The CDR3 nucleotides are TGTGCAGTAGCGGGCAACACAGATACGCAGTATTTT. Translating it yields CAVAGNTDTQYF.

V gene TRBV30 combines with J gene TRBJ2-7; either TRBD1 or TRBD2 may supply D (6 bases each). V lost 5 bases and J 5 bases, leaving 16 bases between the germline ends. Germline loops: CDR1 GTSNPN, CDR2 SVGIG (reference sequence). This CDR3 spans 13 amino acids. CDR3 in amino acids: CAWARGVRNEQYF. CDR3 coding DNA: TGTGCCTGGGCTAGGGGGGTTAGGAACGAGCAGTACTTC. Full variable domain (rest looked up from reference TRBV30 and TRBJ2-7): SQTIHQWPATLVQPVGSPLSLECTVEGTSNPNLYWYRQAAGRGLQLLFYSVGIGQISSEVPQNLSASRPQDRQFILSSKKLLLSDSGFYLCAWARGVRNEQYFGPGTRLTVT.

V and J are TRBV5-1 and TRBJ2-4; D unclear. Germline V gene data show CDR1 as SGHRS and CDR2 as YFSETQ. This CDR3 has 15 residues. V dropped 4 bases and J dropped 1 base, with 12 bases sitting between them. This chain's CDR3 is CASSRSRGAKNIQYF. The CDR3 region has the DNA TGCGCCAGCAGCCGGAGTAGAGGTGCCAAAAACATTCAGTACTTC.

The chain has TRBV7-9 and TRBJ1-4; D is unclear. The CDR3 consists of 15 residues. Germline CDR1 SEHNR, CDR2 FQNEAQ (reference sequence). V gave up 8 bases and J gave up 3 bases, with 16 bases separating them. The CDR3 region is CASGDEGAANEKLFF. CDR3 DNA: TGTGCCAGCGGAGATGAGGGTGCGGCTAATGAAAAACTGTTTTTT.

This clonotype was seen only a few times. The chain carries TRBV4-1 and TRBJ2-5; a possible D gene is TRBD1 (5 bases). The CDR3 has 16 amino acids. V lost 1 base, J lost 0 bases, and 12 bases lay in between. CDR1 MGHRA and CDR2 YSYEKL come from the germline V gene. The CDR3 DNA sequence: TGCGCCAGCAGCCAAGCGAAAGACAGCTACCAAGAGACCCAGTACTTC. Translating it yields CASSQAKDSYQETQYF.

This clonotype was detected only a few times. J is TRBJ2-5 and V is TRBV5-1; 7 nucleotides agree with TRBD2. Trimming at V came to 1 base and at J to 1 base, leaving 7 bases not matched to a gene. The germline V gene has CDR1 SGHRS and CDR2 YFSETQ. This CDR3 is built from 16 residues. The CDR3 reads CASSLSMASGQETQYF. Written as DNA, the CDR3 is TGCGCCAGCAGCTTGAGTATGGCTAGCGGCCAAGAGACCCAGTACTTC.

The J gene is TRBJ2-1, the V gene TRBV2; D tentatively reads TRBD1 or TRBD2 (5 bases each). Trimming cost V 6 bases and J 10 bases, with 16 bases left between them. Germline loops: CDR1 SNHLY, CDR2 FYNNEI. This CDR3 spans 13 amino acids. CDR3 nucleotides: TGTGCCAGCAGGGACTGGGAGTCAGGGGAGCAGTTCTTC. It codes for CASRDWESGEQFF.

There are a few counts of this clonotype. CDR3 sequence reads: CASSYGVGVTDTQYF. CDR3 DNA: TGTGCCAGCAGTTACGGAGTGGGAGTCACAGATACGCAGTATTTT. The J gene is TRBJ2-3, the V gene TRBV6-5; D may be TRBD2 (5 bases). V lost 2 bases to trimming and J lost 2 bases, with 11 bases between them. Germline-derived CDR1 and CDR2 are MNHEY and SVGAGI. The CDR3 runs to 15 residues.

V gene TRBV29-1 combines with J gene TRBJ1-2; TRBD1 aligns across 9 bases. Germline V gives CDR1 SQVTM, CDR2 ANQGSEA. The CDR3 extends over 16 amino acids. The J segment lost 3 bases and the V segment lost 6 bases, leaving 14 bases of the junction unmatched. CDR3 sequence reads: CSVGTGNSWRDYGYTF. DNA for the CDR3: TGCAGCGTAGGGACAGGGAATAGTTGGAGGGACTATGGCTACACCTTC.

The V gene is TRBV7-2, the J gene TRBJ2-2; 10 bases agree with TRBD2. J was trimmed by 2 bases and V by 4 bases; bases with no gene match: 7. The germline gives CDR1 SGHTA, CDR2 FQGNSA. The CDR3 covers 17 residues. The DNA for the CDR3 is TGTGCCAGCAGCTCCCCAGGACTAGCGGATAACACCGGGGAGCTGTTTTTT. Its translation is CASSSPGLADNTGELFF. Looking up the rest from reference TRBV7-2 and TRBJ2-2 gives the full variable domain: GAGVSQSPSNKVTEKGKDVELRCDPISGHTALYWYRQSLGQGLEFLIYFQGNSAPDKSGLPSDRFSAERTGGSVSTLTIQRTQQEDSAVYLCASSSPGLADNTGELFFGEGSRLTVL.

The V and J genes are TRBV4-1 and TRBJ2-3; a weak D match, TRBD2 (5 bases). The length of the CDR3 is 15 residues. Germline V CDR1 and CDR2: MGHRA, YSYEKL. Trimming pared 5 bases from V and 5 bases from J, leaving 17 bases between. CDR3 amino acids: CASSVRTAKGDTQYF. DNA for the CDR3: TGCGCCAGCAGCGTCCGGACTGCCAAGGGAGATACGCAGTATTTT.

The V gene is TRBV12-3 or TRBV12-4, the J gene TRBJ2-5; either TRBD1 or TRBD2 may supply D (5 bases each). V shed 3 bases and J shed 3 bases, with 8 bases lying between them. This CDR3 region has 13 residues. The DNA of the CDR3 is TGTGCCAGCAGTTTTAGAGGGGAAGAGACCCAGTACTTC. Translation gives CASSFRGEETQYF.

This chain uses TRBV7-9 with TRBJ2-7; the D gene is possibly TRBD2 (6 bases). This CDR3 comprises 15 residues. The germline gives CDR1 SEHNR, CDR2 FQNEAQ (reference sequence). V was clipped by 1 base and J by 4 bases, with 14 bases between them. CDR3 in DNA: TGTGCCAGCAGCTTAGTCCCGGGGCGGGATTACGAGCAGTACTTC. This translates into CASSLVPGRDYEQYF.

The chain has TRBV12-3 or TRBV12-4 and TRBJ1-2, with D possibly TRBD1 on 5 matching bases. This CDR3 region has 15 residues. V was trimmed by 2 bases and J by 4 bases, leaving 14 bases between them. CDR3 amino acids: CASSLRGRGSYGYTF. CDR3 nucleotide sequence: TGTGCCAGCAGTTTACGGGGTAGGGGTAGCTATGGCTACACCTTC.